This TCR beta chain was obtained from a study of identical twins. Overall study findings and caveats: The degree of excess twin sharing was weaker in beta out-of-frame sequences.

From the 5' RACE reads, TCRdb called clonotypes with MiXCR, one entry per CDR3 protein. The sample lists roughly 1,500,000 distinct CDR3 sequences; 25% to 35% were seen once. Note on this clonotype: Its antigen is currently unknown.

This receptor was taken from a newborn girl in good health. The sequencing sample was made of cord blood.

The CDR3 loop is CASSRIGTGTYEQYF. CDR3 nucleotide sequence: TGTGCCAGCAGCCGAATCGGGACAGGGACCTACGAGCAGTACTTC. The rearrangement links TRBV27 to TRBJ2-7, with 9 bases fitting TRBD1. Germline V lookup: CDR1 MNHEY, CDR2 SMNVEV (reference sequence). The CDR3 is made up of 15 amino acids. Trimming cost V 6 bases and J 2 bases; bases outside gene matches: 8.